This record looks at one TCR beta chain sequence and its context. No cognate antigen has been identified for it. Per-nucleotide qualities are absent, and no much larger clonotype sits a single base away. Looking up the germline V gene yields CDR1 KGHSH and CDR2 LQKENI. The CDR3 contains 15 residues, cysteine and phenylalanine counted. Of the read, only the CDR3 DNA is kept; its 45 bases are in frame from base 1. The V end gives up 4 bases and the J end 3 bases, leaving 7 bases in the junction not matched to a gene. Genomic DNA was isolated from the sorted cells so that the TCRbeta CDR3 region could be sequenced. TCRbeta CDR3 regions were sequenced using the immunoSEQ Assay. This is the immuneACCESS table as TCRdb keeps it, with only in-frame sequences that have V and J called. A part of the clones is gone; compared with another copy, unresolved V genes explain less than half, and the rest is unexplained. For this sample there are 98,000 or so clones; approximately 90% appear just once. The ten biggest clones cover 0.66% of the sample.

These data originate in a study of OX40 agonist ivuxolimab in advanced cancers. Study-level background: The costimulatory receptor OX40 (CD134) was targeted by ivuxolimab, a fully human IgG2 agonistic monoclonal antibody. Intravenous ivuxolimab was administered to patients every 2 weeks at six dose levels: 0.01, 0.1, 0.3, 1.5, 3 and 10 mg/kg. Of the approximately 50 dose-escalation patients, hepatocellular carcinoma was present in 19, melanoma in some 15, renal cell carcinoma in 9 and head and neck cancer in 9. A male proportion of nearly 85% and a mean age of approximately 55 years, ranging from roughly 23 to 85, were recorded for the dose-escalation cohort. Patients were allowed to have had prior anti-PD-1, anti-PD-L1 or anti-CTLA-4 therapy, and roughly 40% of the dose-escalation patients had previously received checkpoint inhibitors. Partial responses were achieved by three dose-escalation patients, of whom one had hepatocellular carcinoma and two had cutaneous melanoma. Peripheral TCRbeta sequencing was intended to test whether TCR sequence diversity was altered and clonal T-cell expansion was caused by ivuxolimab. The paper describes the monotherapy dose-escalation part (N ≈ 52 patients) of the phase I trial of ivuxolimab.

Study-wide findings and limitations: The antigen specificity of the peripheral T cells that underwent clonal expansion was not determined. At doses from 0.1 to 3.0 mg/kg, clonal expansion was seen in both CD4+ and CD8+ blood T cells between baseline and week 6. In the 0.1-3.0 mg/kg groups, partial responders were among the patients with the lowest normalized peripheral clonal expansion, particularly in CD8+ T cells. Low levels of normalized T-cell clonal expansion were also seen in some patients who did not respond. After ivuxolimab, more expanded clones were found on average in CD8+ T cells than in CD4+ T cells.

Patients with autoimmune disease history or receiving systemic immunosuppression were excluded from the trial. Peripheral blood for TCR sequencing was collected from all dose cohorts at baseline, on cycle 4 day 1, and on cycle 7 day 1. Samples were obtained from an open-label, multicenter, first-in-human phase I dose-escalation trial of ivuxolimab. Adults with locally advanced or metastatic melanoma, renal cell carcinoma, hepatocellular carcinoma or head and neck squamous cell carcinoma were enrolled in the trial. Before TCR sequencing, CD4+ T cells and CD8+ T cells from peripheral blood were sorted into separate populations.

This clonotype originated in an adult with an advanced solid tumor such as melanoma, head and neck, liver or kidney cancer. The material was CD4+ or CD8+ T cells sorted from blood, obtained in a trial of the OX40 agonist ivuxolimab. The rearranged segments are TRBV18 and TRBJ1-1; 8 bases in the junction line up with TRBD1. The CDR3 region has the sequence CASSLNRGWDTEAFF. The nucleotides are TGTGCCAGCTCACTGAACAGGGGGTGGGACACTGAAGCTTTCTTT.